This T cell receptor (beta chain) was sequenced in a study of PD-L1 blockade in urothelial cancer (dated by TCRdb to about 2017). Regarding the study in general: Therapy was started at some point between 2013 and 2015 for all patients, and atezolizumab 1,200 mg was administered intravenously every 3 weeks. Blood samples were analyzed 3 weeks after the start of treatment (second dose) and 6 weeks after the start of treatment. Pretreatment blood TCR-seq was available for twenty-nine patients, at least one posttreatment blood collection was obtained for 25 or so patients, and tumor TCR-seq was available for 25 or so patients. Somatic, immune and clinical correlates of response to PD-L1 blockade with atezolizumab in urothelial cancer were the focus of an exploratory multi-omic analysis. Blood samples gave a median of 141,255 T cells and some 83,000 unique TCRs, with a median clonality of roughly 0.08. An ECOG performance status of 0 or 1 was recorded for the patients, and 0 to 3 prior chemotherapy regimens had been received by the patients. About 90% of the roughly 30 patients were identified as males with urothelial cancer of bladder origin, and a prior smoking history was reported by 18 of 29 patients. Progression-free survival longer than 6 months counted as durable clinical benefit, and TCR features were additionally tested against both progression-free and overall survival. In the same patients, whole exome sequencing and RNA sequencing of pretreatment tumors were performed in addition to TCR sequencing. Under 10 patients achieved durable clinical benefit and some 21 did not. TCR sequencing covered pretreatment tumor samples and matched, serially collected peripheral blood taken before and after atezolizumab treatment. On the study overall, not on this receptor specifically: Improved progression-free and overall survival was found to be associated with pretreatment peripheral blood TCR clonality below the median. Greater expansion of tumor-associated TCR clones in peripheral blood 3 weeks after the start of treatment was observed in patients with durable benefit (n of about 24, p = 0.022). Because of the small sample size (n ≈ 29) and the many exploratory analyses performed, the results are intended to be regarded as hypothesis-generating.

Including cysteine and phenylalanine, the CDR3 has 16 amino acids. Of all the DNA, just the CDR3 is kept, 48 bases in frame from base 1. Trimming accounts for 3 bases at V and 8 bases at J, while the number of junction bases matched to no gene is 14. Based on the germline V gene, the CDR1 and CDR2 sequences are MGHDK and SYGVNS. Concerning this clone: Its target antigen remains unknown. The sample holds no much larger clone one base away, and base qualities are not on file.

Synthetic TCR analog templates were spiked into each PCR to estimate absolute template abundance from read counts. Using the immunoSEQ assay, TCRbeta CDR3 regions were amplified from genomic DNA with bias-controlled V and J gene primers. Sequencing of rearranged TCRbeta segments was performed at approximately 20X coverage. In the authors' own workflow: Clustering was used to correct sequencing errors, and CDR3s were annotated against IMGT so that V, D and J genes could be assigned. Downstream analyses used only productive TCRbeta rearrangements and left out out-of-frame or stop-codon sequences. Clonality was computed as one minus Shannon entropy normalized by the log of the number of unique productive sequences. Clones differing between time points or between blood and tumor were identified using Fisher's exact test with Benjamini-Hochberg correction, with an adjusted p below 0.01 applied as the threshold. As stored in TCRdb, this immuneACCESS dataset retains in-frame rearrangements with V and J assigned. A fraction of the clones does not appear; measured against another copy, unresolved V genes explain less than half of the discrepancy, and the remainder lacks a known reason. V and J calls plus clone size are reproduced from that table; the DNA served to infer D and trimming. The sample table records tens of thousands of clones; about 90% of these occur just once. The top ten clones comprise under 4% of the sample.

The cohort included about 29 patients with locally advanced or metastatic urothelial carcinoma who were treated at Memorial Sloan Kettering on a trial protocol. Peripheral blood mononuclear cells were collected pretreatment and during treatment, with between 1 and 8 total time points per patient. The Qiagen DNeasy Blood extraction kit was used to purify genomic DNA from total PBMCs and tumor samples. Collected pretreatment and during treatment, PBMCs were isolated and stored as previously described. The sample consisted of PBMCs, taken around atezolizumab (anti-PD-L1) treatment. Rearrangement joined TRBV25-1 to TRBJ1-2; TRBD1 matches 8 bases in the middle. This clonotype was obtained from a man aged 45-65 years with urothelial cancer. Read as DNA, the sequence is TGTGCCAGCAGTGACCGGGCAGCAGGGGGCTGGAGGGGCTACACCTTC. Translated, it gives CASSDRAAGGWRGYTF.